Detailed here is one TCR beta chain. Reverse transcription used about 0.45 to 1 ug RNA and random hexamers. TCR beta CDR3 was amplified by immunoSEQ covering 54 Vbeta and 13 Jbeta. Using its own MiXCR run on the immunoSEQ multiplex PCR reads, TCRdb lists one record per CDR3 protein. The data show 300,000 to 350,000 distinct CDR3 sequences, with around 90% seen just once and roughly 0.064% held by the top ten. Between the trimmed V and J ends, which lost 7 bases and 4 bases, there was a span of 13 bases. The CDR3 covers 14 residues. In germline, CDR1 is MNHEY, CDR2 SVGAGI. The data were taken from a study of CD8 T cells in Susac syndrome.

The sequencing sample was made of CD4+ T cells from PBMCs. This chain connects TRBV6-5 to TRBJ2-2; D is unclear. This receptor was taken from a human donor with multiple sclerosis. The CDR3 nucleotides are TGTGCCAGCACCCGGACCGTTGCCACCGGGGAGCTGTTTTTT. Encoded protein: CASTRTVATGELFF.